This T cell receptor (beta chain) was obtained from a study of shared clonotypes between healthy human individuals. Assay runs were performed at deep level. Profiling relied on immunoSEQ multiplex PCR, and the TCRdb table lists in-frame clones only, not all of them. The table records hundreds of thousands of clones, around 79% of them present only once. This clone was counted between two and nine times. This specimen includes other DNA sequences encoding the same CDR3. The CDR3 has 12 amino acids. Looked up from germline, CDR1 is MDHEN and CDR2 is SYDVKM. V shed 8 bases and J shed 3 bases, with 11 bases lying between them.

The rearrangement links TRBV28 to TRBJ2-7, with D possibly matching TRBD1 (6 bases). The sequencing input was PBMCs. The sequence came from a woman aged 40 to 55 in good health. Some clones in this sample may be carry-over from other donors' samples. The CDR3 DNA sequence: TGTGCCAGCGGTGGACAGCGCTACGAGCAGTACTTC. Residues: CASGGQRYEQYF.